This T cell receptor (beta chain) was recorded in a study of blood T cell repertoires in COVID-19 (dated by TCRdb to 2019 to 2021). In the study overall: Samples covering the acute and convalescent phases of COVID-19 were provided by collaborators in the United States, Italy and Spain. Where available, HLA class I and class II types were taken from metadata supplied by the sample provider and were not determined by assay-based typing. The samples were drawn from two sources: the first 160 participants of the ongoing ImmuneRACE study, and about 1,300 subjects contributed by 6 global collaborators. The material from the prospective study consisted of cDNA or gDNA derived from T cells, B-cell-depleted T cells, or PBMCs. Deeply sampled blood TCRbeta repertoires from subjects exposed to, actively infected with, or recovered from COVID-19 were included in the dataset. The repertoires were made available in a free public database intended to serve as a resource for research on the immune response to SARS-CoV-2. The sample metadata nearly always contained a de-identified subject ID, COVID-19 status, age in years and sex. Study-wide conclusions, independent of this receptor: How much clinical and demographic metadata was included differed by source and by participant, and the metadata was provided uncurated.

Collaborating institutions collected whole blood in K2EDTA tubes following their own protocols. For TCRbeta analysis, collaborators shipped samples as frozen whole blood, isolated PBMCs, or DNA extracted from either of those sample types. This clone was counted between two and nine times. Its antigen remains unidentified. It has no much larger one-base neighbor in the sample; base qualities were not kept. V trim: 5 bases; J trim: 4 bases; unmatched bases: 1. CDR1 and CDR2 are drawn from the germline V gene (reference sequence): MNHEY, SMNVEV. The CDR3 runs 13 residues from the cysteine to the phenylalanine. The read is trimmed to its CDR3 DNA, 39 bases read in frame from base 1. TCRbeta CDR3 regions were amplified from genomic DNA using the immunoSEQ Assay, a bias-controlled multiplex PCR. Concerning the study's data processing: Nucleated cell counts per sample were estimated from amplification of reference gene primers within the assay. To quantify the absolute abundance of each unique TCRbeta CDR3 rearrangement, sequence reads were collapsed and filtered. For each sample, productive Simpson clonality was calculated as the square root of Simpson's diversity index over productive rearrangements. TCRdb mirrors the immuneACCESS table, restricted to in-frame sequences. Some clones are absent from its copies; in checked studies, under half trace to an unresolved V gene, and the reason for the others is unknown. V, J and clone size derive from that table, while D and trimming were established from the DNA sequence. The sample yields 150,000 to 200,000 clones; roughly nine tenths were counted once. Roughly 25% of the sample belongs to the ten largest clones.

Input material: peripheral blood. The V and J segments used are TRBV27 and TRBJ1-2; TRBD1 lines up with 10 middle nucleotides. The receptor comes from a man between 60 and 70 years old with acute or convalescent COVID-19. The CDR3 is CASSGTGAYGYTF. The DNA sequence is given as TGTGCCAGCAGTGGGACAGGGGCCTATGGCTACACCTTC.